These 21 T cell receptor beta chains originate from one sample sequenced in a study of T cells after yellow fever vaccination. TCRdb redid the calling of the 5' RACE reads with MiXCR, one entry per CDR3 protein. In the table there are approximately 300,000 distinct CDR3 sequences, 10% to 15% of which are singletons. Material: CD4+ T cells sorted from PBMCs, obtained 45 days after the yellow fever booster vaccination. These receptors were collected from a young man who received the YFV17D yellow fever vaccine.

Ten or more counts support this clonotype. The chain carries TRBV29-1 and TRBJ2-1, with D possibly TRBD2 on 5 matching bases. The CDR3 has 13 amino acids. Germline V CDR1 and CDR2: SQVTM, ANQGSEA. Deletions cut 6 bases from V and 5 bases from J, with 14 bases between. DNA of the CDR3: TGCAGCGTCCGGAGCGGACGGGACAATGAGCAGTTCTTC. It is translated as CSVRSGRDNEQFF.

The CDR3 reads CASSLRGPGTGELFF. The CDR3 DNA reads as TGTGCCAGCAGTTTACGCGGGCCCGGCACCGGGGAGCTGTTTTTT. J is TRBJ2-2 and V is TRBV27, with D possibly being TRBD2 (5 bases). Germline lookup yields CDR1 MNHEY and CDR2 SMNVEV (reference sequence). The CDR3 has 15 residues. Trimming left V 2 bases short and J 4 bases short, with 11 bases between.

This chain joins TRBV7-6 and TRBJ2-6, with no clear D. V lost 1 base to trimming and J lost 6 bases, with 4 bases between them. Germline CDR1 SGHVS, CDR2 FNYEAQ. The CDR3 sequence is 13 residues long. CDR3 bases: TGTGCCAGCAGCTTAGAGGTGGCCAACGTCCTGACTTTC. This encodes CASSLEVANVLTF.

The CDR3 here is CSAREQPYNSPLHF. CDR3 nucleotides: TGCAGTGCTAGAGAACAGCCCTATAATTCACCCCTCCACTTT. The rearrangement uses TRBV20-1 and TRBJ1-6; unclear D gene. The CDR3 has 14 residues. Trimming cost V 0 bases and J 2 bases, with 5 bases left between them. Germline values: CDR1 DFQATT, CDR2 SNEGSKA (reference sequence).

The chain recombines TRBV6-5 with TRBJ2-2; TRBD1 is a possible D gene (5 bases). The CDR3 spans 16 residues. CDR1 is MNHEY, CDR2 SVGAGI, per germline. Trimming left V 2 bases short and J 3 bases short, with 13 bases between. The CDR3 bases are TGTGCCAGCAGTTACGAAGGGGTAGGGGACACCGGGGAGCTGTTTTTT. Its protein is CASSYEGVGDTGELFF.

This clonotype was detected only a few times. This sequence joins TRBV5-5 and TRBJ2-2, with D possibly TRBD2 on 5 matching bases. Trimming cost V 0 bases and J 7 bases, with 10 bases left between them. Per the germline V gene, CDR1 is SGHKS and CDR2 is YYEKEE (reference sequence). The CDR3 is made up of 14 amino acids. CDR3 coding DNA: TGTGCCAGCAGCTTGGGGCAGGCGGGCGGGGAGCTGTTTTTT. This gives the protein CASSLGQAGGELFF.

The rearrangement joins TRBV12-3 or TRBV12-4 to TRBJ2-7, with D hard to call. The V gene lost 1 base and the J gene lost 5 bases, with 12 bases spanning the gap. The length of the CDR3 is 14 residues. The CDR3, as DNA: TGTGCCAGCAGTTTAGGAGCTGGGAAGGACGAGCAGTACTTC. This translates into CASSLGAGKDEQYF.

This chain uses TRBV19 with TRBJ2-5; 7 bases agree with TRBD2. The germline gives CDR1 LNHDA, CDR2 SQIVND (reference sequence). Losses at the gene ends were 5 bases for V and 0 bases for J; bases not matched to a gene: 6. This CDR3 is 15 amino acids long. DNA of the CDR3: TGTGCCAGTAGTTCTAGCGGATGGGACCAAGAGACCCAGTACTTC. Amino acids: CASSSSGWDQETQYF.

The gene calls are TRBV7-6 and TRBJ2-7, with 9 positions matching TRBD1. This CDR3 region has 14 residues. CDR1 and CDR2 (germline): SGHVS, FNYEAQ. Trimming took 3 bases from V and 2 from J; bases not matched to a gene: 2. CDR3 coding DNA: TGTGCCAGCAGCTTCGGGACAGGGCCCTACGAGCAGTACTTC. This sequence encodes CASSFGTGPYEQYF.

J is TRBJ2-1 and V is TRBV7-2, with 10 bases matching TRBD2. V shed 1 base, J shed 6 bases, and the junction held 0 bases outside the gene matches. This CDR3 comprises 14 residues. Germline CDR1 SGHTA, CDR2 FQGNSA. The CDR3 loop is CASSLGLAGNEQFF. CDR3 DNA: TGTGCCAGCAGCTTAGGACTAGCGGGCAATGAGCAGTTCTTC.

The chain couples TRBV29-1 to TRBJ2-6; TRBD1 aligns across 8 bases. The germline V gene has CDR1 SQVTM and CDR2 ANQGSEA. This CDR3 contains 17 residues. The junction had 9 bases not matched to a gene; V was cut back by 4 bases and J by 1 base. The CDR3 coding sequence is TGCAGCGTTGCGGGACAGGAACTCCTTTCTGGGGCCAACGTCCTGACTTTC. Translated, it gives CSVAGQELLSGANVLTF.

In its sample, this clonotype was seen a few times. The genes are TRBV29-1 and TRBJ2-5, with D perhaps matching TRBD1 (5 bases). This CDR3 is 16 amino acids long. Germline-derived CDR1 and CDR2 are SQVTM and ANQGSEA. V lost 1 base and J 1 base, leaving 16 bases between the germline ends. The CDR3 spells CSVEALGYTGQETQYF. The CDR3 nucleotides read TGCAGCGTTGAAGCCTTAGGCTACACAGGCCAAGAGACCCAGTACTTC. Filled out from reference TRBV29-1 and TRBJ2-5, the complete variable domain reads SAVISQKPSRDICQRGTSLTIQCQVDSQVTMMFWYRQQPGQSLTLIATANQGSEATYESGFVIDKFPISRPNLTFSTLTVSNMSPEDSSIYLCSVEALGYTGQETQYFGPGTRLLVL.

The rearrangement joins TRBV12-3 or TRBV12-4 to TRBJ1-1; no reliable D call. CDR3 length equals 14 residues. Trimming cost V 7 bases and J 0 bases, with 12 bases left between them. This CDR3 is CASKRDKMNTEAFF. DNA for the CDR3: TGTGCCAGCAAGAGGGATAAGATGAACACTGAAGCTTTCTTT.

The rearrangement joins TRBV28 to TRBJ2-2; D is undetermined. CDR1 is MDHEN, CDR2 SYDVKM, per germline. The CDR3 is made up of 13 amino acids. The V and J ends lost 6 bases and 6 bases respectively, with 11 bases between them. The CDR3 here is CASRFLFPGELFF. CDR3 DNA sequence: TGTGCCAGCAGATTTTTGTTTCCCGGGGAGCTGTTTTTT.

This chain uses TRBV2 with TRBJ2-5; D gene ambiguous. Germline V gives CDR1 SNHLY, CDR2 FYNNEI. The CDR3 contains 15 residues. Trimming removed 2 bases at V and 7 bases at J, with 17 bases between. CDR3 nucleotides: TGTGCCAGCAGTGAACGCCTAGGCCCCGGATCGACCCAGTACTTC. It codes for CASSERLGPGSTQYF.

This chain joins TRBV27 and TRBJ2-7, with no clear D. The germline V gene has CDR1 MNHEY and CDR2 SMNVEV (reference sequence). The CDR3 covers 14 residues. Trimming pared 3 bases from V and 2 bases from J, leaving 11 bases between. The CDR3 region has the DNA TGTGCCAGCAGTTTGGTTGGGCAGGCCTACGAGCAGTACTTC. It specifies CASSLVGQAYEQYF.

The CDR3 here is CATSRDRTSGSYEQYF. The CDR3 coding sequence is TGTGCCACCAGCAGAGATAGAACTAGCGGGAGCTACGAGCAGTACTTC. This rearrangement joins TRBV15 to TRBJ2-7; 11 bases fit TRBD2. Germline trimming cut 0 bases from V and 3 bases from J; bases unmatched to any gene: 4. Germline loops: CDR1 LNHNV, CDR2 YYDKDF (reference sequence). The length of the CDR3 is 16 residues.

The chain couples TRBV2 to TRBJ2-2; the match to TRBD2 covers 13 bases. This CDR3 comprises 16 residues. Germline trimming cut 6 bases from V and 7 bases from J; bases unmatched to any gene: 8. The germline gives CDR1 SNHLY, CDR2 FYNNEI. The CDR3 coding sequence is TGTGCCAGCAGACTAGGACTAGCGGGAGCCCACGGGGAGCTGTTTTTT. Its translation is CASRLGLAGAHGELFF.

This rearrangement joins TRBV5-1 to TRBJ2-2, with 8 nucleotides matching TRBD2. Unmatched junction bases numbered 5, after V lost 4 bases and J lost 3 bases. Germline-derived CDR1 and CDR2 are SGHRS and YFSETQ. This CDR3 contains 15 residues. CDR3 bases: TGCGCCAGCAGCCCGAGGACTAGCTACACCGGGGAGCTGTTTTTT. Encoded protein: CASSPRTSYTGELFF.

This chain links TRBV7-9 with TRBJ2-2; 14 nucleotides agree with TRBD2. In germline, CDR1 is SEHNR, CDR2 FQNEAQ (reference sequence). V shed 5 bases, J shed 6 bases, and the junction held 2 bases outside the gene matches. The CDR3 extends over 15 amino acids. Here the CDR3 reads CASSTGLAGAGELFF. The CDR3, as DNA: TGTGCCAGCAGCACGGGACTAGCGGGAGCCGGGGAGCTGTTTTTT.

V is TRBV12-3 or TRBV12-4 and J is TRBJ2-1, with 7 nucleotides matching TRBD2. J lost 6 bases, V lost 3 bases, and 8 bases had no gene match. The CDR3 length is 15 residues. This chain's CDR3 is CASSFGREIGNEQFF. The CDR3 nucleotides read TGTGCCAGCAGTTTCGGGCGGGAGATCGGCAATGAGCAGTTCTTC.